Below, 32 T cell receptor beta chains from the same sample are listed, as sequenced in a study of tumor and adjacent non-tumor tissue in lung cancer. The library came from three nested PCR rounds adapted from ARM-PCR protocols. TCRdb fed the multiplex PCR reads into MiXCR, producing one record per CDR3 protein. This sample has tens of thousands of distinct CDR3 sequences, with just over 65% found just once. No cell sorting was done before RNA was extracted from the tissue. The sequenced sample consisted of lung tumor tissue. All receptors derive from a man in his sixties with non-small cell lung cancer.

This clonotype was counted once. V usage is TRBV30 and J usage is TRBJ2-7; tentative D call: TRBD2 (5 bases). The CDR3 runs 12 residues. The V and J ends lost 4 bases and 6 bases respectively, with 13 bases between them. Germline CDR1 GTSNPN, CDR2 SVGIG (reference sequence). As DNA, the CDR3 is TGTGCCTGGACGGGATTCACCTGCGAGCAGTACTTC. Protein sequence: CAWTGFTCEQYF.

Of note for this clonotype: At one end the junction does not follow the germline gene, possibly because of a read error. The chain is built from TRBV6-5 and TRBJ2-1, with D perhaps matching TRBD1 or TRBD2 (5 bases each). This CDR3 is 18 amino acids long. The V gene's germline CDR1 is MNHEY and CDR2 SVGAGI. The chain's CDR3 is CARSYSIPGTPGYNEQFF. The CDR3 DNA is TGTGCCAGGAGTTACTCGATACCGGGGACGCCTGGGTACAATGAGCAGTTCTTC.

About this clonotype itself: A much larger clone lies one base from this, so it may be a read error. V usage is TRBV7-8 and J usage is TRBJ1-1, with D uncertain. Trimming removed 3 bases at V and 1 base at J, with 12 bases between. Germline-derived CDR1 and CDR2 are SGHVS and FQNEAQ. This CDR3 is 15 amino acids long. Here the CDR3 reads CASSFEPIKNTEAFF. The DNA of the CDR3 is TGTGCCAGCAGCTTTGAGCCGATCAAGAACACTGAAGCTTTCTTT. Filled out from reference TRBV7-8 and TRBJ1-1, the complete variable domain reads GAGVSQSPRYKVAKRGQDVALRCDPISGHVSLFWYQQALGQGPEFLTYFQNEAQLDKSGLPSDRFFAERPEGSVSTLKIQRTQQEDSAVYLCASSFEPIKNTEAFFGQGTRLTVV.

As for this clonotype: An end of the junction differs from the germline gene, which may be a read error. The rearrangement links TRBV29-1 to TRBJ2-1; TRBD2 might be the D (6 bases). This CDR3 has 10 amino acids. Germline-derived CDR1 and CDR2 are SQVTM and ANQGSEA. The CDR3: CCGGEFELFF. In nucleotides, the CDR3 is TGCTGCGGCGGGGAGTTTGAGCTGTTCTTC.

The gene calls are TRBV7-9 and TRBJ2-1; TRBD1 matches at 9 bases. Germline trimming cut 7 bases from V and 6 bases from J; bases unmatched to any gene: 10. The V gene's germline CDR1 is SEHNR and CDR2 FQNEAQ (reference sequence). This CDR3 is built from 15 residues. The CDR3 sequence is CASIVQGATSNEQFF. For the CDR3, the DNA is TGTGCCAGCATCGTACAGGGGGCGACTAGCAATGAGCAGTTCTTC.

About this clonotype itself: Its ends do not fully match the called genes, so a read error is possible. The genes are TRBV11-1 and TRBJ2-7; no firm D call. Germline V gives CDR1 SGHAT, CDR2 FQDESV (reference sequence). CDR3 length: 14 residues. The CDR3 DNA follows: TGTGCCCGCAACTTTCCCGGCGGCGCCTACGGGCAGTACTTC. This translates into CARNFPGGAYGQYF.

This chain joins TRBV4-2 and TRBJ1-1, with D unresolved. CDR1 and CDR2 from the germline V gene are LGHNA and YNFKEQ. Trimming left V 2 bases short and J 1 base short, with 11 bases between. This CDR3 has 15 residues. CDR3 amino acids: CASSQYPFWNTEAFF. Written as DNA, the CDR3 is TGTGCCAGCAGCCAATACCCATTTTGGAACACTGAAGCTTTCTTT.

In this sample, this clonotype turned up a few times. This rearrangement joins TRBV5-1 to TRBJ2-2, with TRBD2 as a possible D gene (6 bases). CDR1 is SGHRS, CDR2 YFSETQ, per germline. Deletions cut 0 bases from V and 5 bases from J, with 17 bases between. The CDR3 sequence is 17 residues long. CDR3 sequence (DNA): TGCGCCAGCAGCTTGGACACGGGACTTTCTCGGACCGGGGAGCTGTTTTTT. It is translated as CASSLDTGLSRTGELFF.

Notes on this clonotype: Because the CDR3 is missing its conserved closing phenylalanine or tryptophan, this is likely a read error. The V call is TRBV11-1, the J call TRBJ2-2; no clear D gene. Germline CDR1 reads SGHAT; CDR2 reads FQDESV (reference sequence). There are 13 residues in the CDR3. Written as DNA, the CDR3 is TGTGCCAGTAGCTTCGAAATGACCGGGGAGCTGTTTTCT. Protein sequence: CASSFEMTGELFS.

In regard to this clonotype: This may come from a read error, since a much larger clone is one base off. The chain carries TRBV12-3 or TRBV12-4 and TRBJ2-1; D call uncertain. The CDR3 totals 11 residues. The V and J ends lost 7 bases and 6 bases respectively, with 7 bases between them. The CDR3 protein is CASKMSNEQFF. The CDR3 DNA is TGTGCCAGCAAAATGAGCAATGAGCAGTTCTTC.

Ten or more counts support this clonotype. CDR3 nucleotides: TGTGCCAGCAGTCCATACGTAGGTGGGAGAAGGAACAATGAGCAGTTCTTC. This sequence encodes CASSPYVGGRRNNEQFF. The V and J genes are TRBV28 and TRBJ2-1, with a tentative D call TRBD2 (5 bases). V shed 5 bases and J shed 5 bases, with 22 bases lying between them. Per the germline V gene, CDR1 is MDHEN and CDR2 is SYDVKM. The CDR3 has 17 amino acids.

This rearrangement joins TRBV20-1 to TRBJ1-1; D uncertain. The CDR3 is made up of 13 amino acids. The V and J ends lost 3 bases and 0 bases respectively, with 8 bases between them. Germline loops: CDR1 DFQATT, CDR2 SNEGSKA (reference sequence). The CDR3 here is CSASLGLNTEAFF. CDR3 coding DNA: TGCAGTGCTAGTCTGGGGTTGAACACTGAAGCTTTCTTT.

V is TRBV4-3 and J is TRBJ1-1, with D unclear. Germline V gene sequence: CDR1 LGHNA, CDR2 YSLEER. The CDR3 spans 15 residues. The V end was cut by 4 bases, the J end by 1 base, with 13 bases between. The CDR3 spells CASSLGVGGNTEAFF. CDR3 DNA sequence: TGCGCCAGCAGCCTGGGAGTAGGTGGGAACACTGAAGCTTTCTTT.

This clonotype was found a few times. Possible read error: a much larger clone is one base away. The V gene is TRBV12-3 or TRBV12-4, the J gene TRBJ2-7, with D possibly TRBD2 on 7 matching bases. V was cut by 7 bases and J by 5 bases, with 18 bases left in between. This CDR3 is 14 amino acids long. The CDR3 region is CASKALGGGHEQYF. As DNA, the CDR3 is TGTGCCAGCAAAGCTCTAGGGGGGGGGCACGAGCAGTACTTC.

About this clonotype itself: The CDR3 does not close with the conserved phenylalanine or tryptophan, likely indicating a read error. It is unclear where the CDR3 begins or ends on the DNA, so no DNA is shown, and the CDR3 is as TCRdb lists it. V and J are TRBV29-1 and TRBJ2-5; TRBD1 reflects the table's D call only, with no check against the DNA. The CDR3 spans 14 residues, counting both ends. Germline lookup yields CDR1 SQVTM and CDR2 ANQGSEA. CDR3 sequence reads: CSVNYRDRQETQYL.

Ten or more counts support this clonotype. V usage is TRBV6-5 and J usage is TRBJ2-5; possibly TRBD1 for D (6 bases). V lost 2 bases and J lost 8, with 18 bases in between. This CDR3 has 15 residues. Germline CDR1 reads MNHEY; CDR2 reads SVGAGI. This CDR3 is CASSYGAGAQGTQYF. Here the CDR3 DNA reads TGTGCCAGCAGTTACGGCGCAGGGGCTCAGGGAACCCAGTACTTC.

With respect to this clonotype: The junction shows a germline mismatch at one end, possibly a read error. This rearrangement joins TRBV28 to TRBJ2-2, with 8 bases identical to TRBD1. The CDR3 runs to 14 residues. Germline V gene sequence: CDR1 MDHEN, CDR2 SYDVKM. The CDR3 loop is CASWDRSNTEELVF. The CDR3 nucleotides read TGTGCCAGCTGGGACAGGTCGAACACCGAGGAGCTGGTTTTT.

The chain recombines TRBV12-3 or TRBV12-4 with TRBJ1-4; possibly TRBD1 for D (5 bases). The length of the CDR3 is 13 residues. Trimming cost V 6 bases and J 8 bases, with 13 bases left between them. The CDR3 spells CASSRDWNEKLFF. DNA of the CDR3: TGTGCCAGCAGCAGGGACTGGAACGAAAAACTGTTTTTT.

This clonotype was counted only a few times. The J gene is TRBJ2-6, the V gene TRBV7-9; no reliable D call. This CDR3 has 12 residues. The germline gives CDR1 SEHNR, CDR2 FQNEAQ (reference sequence). The V and J ends lost 10 bases and 2 bases respectively, with 6 bases between them. The CDR3: CANTTGANVLTF. CDR3 coding DNA: TGTGCCAACACCACTGGGGCCAACGTCCTGACTTTC.

In regard to this clonotype: The germline gene is not matched at one end of the junction; a read error may be the cause. The rearrangement uses TRBV4-1 and TRBJ2-7; D possibly corresponds to TRBD1 (6 bases). The CDR3 spans 16 residues. Germline CDR1 and CDR2: MGHRA and YSYEKL. CDR3 sequence (DNA): TGCGTCAGCAGCCAAGATACAGGGCTTGGGAACAACGAGCAGTACTTC. This translates into CVSSQDTGLGNNEQYF.

Comments on this clonotype: This clone may be a read error of a much larger clone one base away. J is TRBJ2-2 and V is TRBV11-2, with D tentatively TRBD1 (5 bases). V lost 5 bases and J 6 bases, leaving 13 bases between the germline ends. This CDR3 is built from 14 residues. The germline gives CDR1 SGHAT, CDR2 FQNNGV. The CDR3 DNA reads as TGTGCCAGCAGCCTGGACACTCAGTCCGGGGAGCTGTTTTTT. It codes for CASSLDTQSGELFF.

To note about this clonotype: A read error may be the cause here, since a much bigger clone is one base away. CDR3 loop: CAWDPGAGLFF. CDR3 nucleotide sequence: TGTGCCTGGGACCCCGGGGCAGGGCTCTTCTTC. The chain couples TRBV30 to TRBJ2-1; either TRBD1 or TRBD2 may supply D (5 bases each). This CDR3 spans 11 amino acids. Between the trimmed V and J ends, which lost 5 bases and 16 bases, there was a span of 18 bases. Germline V lookup: CDR1 GTSNPN, CDR2 SVGIG (reference sequence).

This clonotype was seen repeatedly, ten times or more. The chain is built from TRBV6-5 and TRBJ2-1; D not certain. Germline-derived CDR1 and CDR2 are MNHEY and SVGAGI. V was shortened by 5 bases and J by 10 bases, with 15 bases between the two germline ends. CDR3 length equals 13 residues. The CDR3 nucleotides read TGTGCCAGCAGTCACCCCGGGCAGGCCGAGCAGTTCTTC. Amino acids: CASSHPGQAEQFF.

As for this clonotype: Sequence at one end of the junction differs from germline and may be a read error. This sequence joins TRBV19 and TRBJ1-5; D unclear. Germline CDR1 LNHDA, CDR2 SQIVND (reference sequence). The CDR3 length is 16 residues. CDR3 residues: CAGSTIEGGSNEPQHF. The CDR3 nucleotides read TGTGCCGGTAGTACTATTGAGGGAGGAAGCAATGAGCCCCAGCATTTT.

The chain carries TRBV9 and TRBJ1-3; D is possibly TRBD1 (5 bases). Germline CDR1 and CDR2: SGDLS and YYNGEE. The V and J ends lost 4 bases and 1 base respectively, with 12 bases between them. The CDR3 is 15 residues long. The CDR3 DNA reads TGTGCCAGCAGCACACGGGGGGGATCTGGAAACACCATATATTTT. Amino acid sequence: CASSTRGGSGNTIYF.

Only one count was recorded for this clonotype. The chain links TRBV6-6 to TRBJ2-7; 9 bases are a match to TRBD2. Germline V lookup: CDR1 MNHNY, CDR2 SVGAGI (reference sequence). The CDR3 runs 14 residues. In DNA, the CDR3 is TGTATCAGCAGTTTCGTTAGCGGGGGCTACGAGCAGTACTTC. Its protein is CISSFVSGGYEQYF.

V usage is TRBV20-1 and J usage is TRBJ2-5; tentatively, D is TRBD2 (5 bases). V lost 0 bases and J 1 base, leaving 21 bases between the germline ends. The CDR3 contains 18 residues. CDR1 is DFQATT and CDR2 is SNEGSKA in the germline V gene (reference sequence). CDR3: CSARDLRRESGGQETQYF. For the CDR3, the DNA is TGCAGTGCTAGAGATCTAAGGCGAGAGAGTGGAGGCCAAGAGACCCAGTACTTC.

The rearrangement uses TRBV4-1 and TRBJ2-1, with D possibly matching TRBD2 (5 bases). The V gene's germline CDR1 is MGHRA and CDR2 YSYEKL. The CDR3 contains 15 residues. The CDR3 DNA reads TGCATCAGCAGCCACCCGGGGATCTCCTACAATGAGCAGTTCTTC. It is translated as CISSHPGISYNEQFF.

A remark on this clonotype: It may be a read error: a sequence one base away is much more abundant. This chain connects TRBV4-1 to TRBJ1-1; D ambiguous. The CDR3 covers 15 residues. Germline V lookup: CDR1 MGHRA, CDR2 YSYEKL. The CDR3 coding sequence is TGCGCCAGCAGCCAAGATTACAGAGCGAACACTAAAGCTTTCTTT. Encoded protein: CASSQDYRANTKAFF.

CDR3 nucleotide sequence: TGCAGTGCTCGGGACAGTGGACGAAGTATAGCTTTCTTT. Its translation is CSARDSGRSIAFF. The rearrangement joins TRBV20-1 to TRBJ1-1; 7 nucleotides match TRBD1. CDR3 size: 13 residues. Unmatched junction bases numbered 13, after V lost 5 bases and J lost 10 bases. Per the germline V gene, CDR1 is DFQATT and CDR2 is SNEGSKA (reference sequence).

In the case of this clonotype: Germline and junction disagree at one end, which may indicate a read error. The J gene is TRBJ1-2, the V gene TRBV6-1; D not resolved. Germline V gene data show CDR1 as MNHNS and CDR2 as SASEGT. This CDR3 is built from 13 residues. The CDR3 here is CASASDSRYDYTF. CDR3 coding DNA: TGTGCCAGCGCATCCGACTCCCGCTATGACTACACCTTC.

Notes on this clonotype: The CDR3 ends on some other residue instead of the conserved phenylalanine or tryptophan, so this is likely a read error. This CDR3 reads CASGLVRINTDRQYL. In DNA form, the CDR3 reads TGTGCCAGCGGCTTAGTCCGTATTAACACAGATAGGCAGTATTTA. The chain employs TRBV11-2 and TRBJ2-3, with unresolved D. Germline-derived CDR1 and CDR2 are SGHAT and FQNNGV. The CDR3 has 15 amino acids.